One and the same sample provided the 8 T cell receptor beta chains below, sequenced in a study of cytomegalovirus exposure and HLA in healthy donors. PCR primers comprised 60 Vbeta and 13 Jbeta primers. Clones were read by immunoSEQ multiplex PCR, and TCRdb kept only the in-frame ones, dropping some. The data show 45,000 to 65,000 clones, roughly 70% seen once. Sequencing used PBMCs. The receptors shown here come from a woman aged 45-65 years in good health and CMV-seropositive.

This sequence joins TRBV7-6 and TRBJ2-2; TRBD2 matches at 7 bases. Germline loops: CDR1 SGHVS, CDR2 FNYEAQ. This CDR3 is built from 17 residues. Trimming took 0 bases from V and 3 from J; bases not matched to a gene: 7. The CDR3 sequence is CASSLAAAGTYTGELFF. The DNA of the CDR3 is TGTGCCAGCAGCTTAGCCGCAGCGGGGACCTACACCGGGGAGCTGTTTTTT.

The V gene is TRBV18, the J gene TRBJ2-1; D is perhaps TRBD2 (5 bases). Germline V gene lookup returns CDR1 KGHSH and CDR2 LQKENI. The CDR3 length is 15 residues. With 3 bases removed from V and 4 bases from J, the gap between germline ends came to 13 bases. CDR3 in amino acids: CASSPGLPFYNEQFF. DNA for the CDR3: TGTGCCAGCTCACCCGGACTCCCGTTTTACAATGAGCAGTTCTTC.

This chain's CDR3 is CASRPDRVEGYTF. CDR3 DNA: TGTGCCAGCAGGCCGGACAGGGTGGAAGGCTACACCTTC. The rearrangement joins TRBV2 to TRBJ1-2; 8 bases are shared with TRBD1. Per germline, CDR1 SNHLY and CDR2 FYNNEI. The CDR3 spans 13 residues. The V segment lost 6 bases and the J segment 8 bases; nucleotides outside the gene matches: 8.

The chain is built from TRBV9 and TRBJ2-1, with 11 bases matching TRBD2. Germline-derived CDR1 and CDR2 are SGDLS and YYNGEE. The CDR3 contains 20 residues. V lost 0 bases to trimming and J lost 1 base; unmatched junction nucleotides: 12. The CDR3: CASSVEGLMASGGSYNEQFF. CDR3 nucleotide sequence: TGTGCCAGCAGCGTAGAGGGGTTAATGGCTAGCGGGGGGTCCTACAATGAGCAGTTCTTC.

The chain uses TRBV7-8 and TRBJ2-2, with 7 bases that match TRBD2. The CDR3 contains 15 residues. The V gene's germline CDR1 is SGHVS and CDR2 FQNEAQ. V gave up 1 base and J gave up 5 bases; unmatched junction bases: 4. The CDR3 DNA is TGTGCCAGCAGCTTAGTCTTGCGGGGGACCGGGGAGCTGTTTTTT. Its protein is CASSLVLRGTGELFF.

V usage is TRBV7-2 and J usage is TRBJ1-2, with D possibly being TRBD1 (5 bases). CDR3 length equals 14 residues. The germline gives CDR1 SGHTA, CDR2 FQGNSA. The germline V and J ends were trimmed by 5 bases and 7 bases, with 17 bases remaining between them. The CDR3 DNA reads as TGTGCCAGCAGCCGTAGTTGGGGCGAAGTTGGCTACACCTTC. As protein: CASSRSWGEVGYTF.

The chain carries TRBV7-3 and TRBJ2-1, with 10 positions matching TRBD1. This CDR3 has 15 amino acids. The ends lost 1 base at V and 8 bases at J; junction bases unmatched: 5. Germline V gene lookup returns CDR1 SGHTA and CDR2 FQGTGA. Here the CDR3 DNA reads TGTGCCAGCAGCTTAATTGGGGACAGGGGCGATGAGCAGTTCTTC. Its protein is CASSLIGDRGDEQFF.

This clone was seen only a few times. CDR3 protein: CASRRAGGITDTQYF. The CDR3 nucleotides are TGTGCCAGCAGGAGAGCGGGGGGGATCACAGATACGCAGTATTTT. The rearrangement joins TRBV6-6 to TRBJ2-3; 10 bases map to TRBD2. With V trimmed by 6 bases and J by 2 bases, 5 bases remained unmatched. This CDR3 has 15 amino acids. CDR1 and CDR2 from the germline V gene are MNHNY and SVGAGI (reference sequence).